These 27 T cell receptor beta chains were sequenced from one sample in a study of Graves' ophthalmopathy and Graves' hyperthyroidism. Amplified TCR beta CDR3 regions were obtained using RNA transcripts as template. The first round was an RT-PCR with HTBI primers, and the second round was a multiplex PCR. TCRdb used MiXCR to reprocess the multiplex PCR reads, holding one entry per CDR3 protein. The sample has some 410,000 distinct CDR3 sequences, 21% seen once; the top ten hold 3%. The sequenced material came from peripheral blood. The receptors stem from a woman aged 18 to 35 with stable Graves' hyperthyroidism.

This clonotype was seen many times. The V and J genes are TRBV7-9 and TRBJ2-7, with 7 bases aligning to TRBD1. CDR1 is SEHNR and CDR2 is FQNEAQ in the germline V gene (reference sequence). V shed 5 bases, J shed 9 bases, and the junction held 10 bases outside the gene matches. This CDR3 spans 13 amino acids. The DNA of the CDR3 is TGTGCCAGCAGCCCATCCCCGGACAGGTCGCAGTACTTC. This translates into CASSPSPDRSQYF.

About this clonotype: A read error may produce the germline difference seen at one junction end. The chain uses TRBV5-8 and TRBJ2-5, with D possibly TRBD2 on 6 matching bases. The CDR3 runs to 14 residues. The V gene's germline CDR1 is SGHTS and CDR2 YDEGEE. CDR3 in amino acids: CASSRGGSLEIQYF. The CDR3 nucleotides are TGTGCCAGCAGCCGGGGAGGTAGCCTGGAGATCCAGTACTTC.

V is TRBV6-5 and J is TRBJ1-2; D ambiguous. The CDR3 covers 13 residues. Looked up from germline, CDR1 is MNHEY and CDR2 is SVGAGI. V lost 6 bases to trimming and J lost 3 bases, with 11 bases between them. CDR3 in amino acids: CASSLERHYGYTF. The CDR3 coding sequence is TGTGCCAGCAGCTTAGAGAGACACTATGGCTACACCTTC.

Many counts were recorded for this clonotype. This sequence joins TRBV3-1 and TRBJ2-7, with D perhaps matching TRBD1 (6 bases). The CDR3 extends over 14 amino acids. Germline loops: CDR1 LGHDT, CDR2 YNNKEL (reference sequence). Trimming stripped 0 bases from V and 7 bases from J, with 13 bases between. CDR3 in amino acids: CASSQDAGTREQYF. The CDR3 DNA follows: TGTGCCAGCAGCCAAGACGCAGGGACAAGGGAGCAGTACTTC.

This clonotype was picked up many times. The chain has TRBV6-1 and TRBJ1-1; D is perhaps TRBD1 (5 bases). V was clipped by 0 bases and J by 4 bases, with 9 bases between them. The germline V gene has CDR1 MNHNS and CDR2 SASEGT. The CDR3 spans 14 residues. CDR3 region: CASSEAPGSTEAFF. The CDR3 DNA follows: TGTGCCAGCAGTGAAGCGCCAGGGAGCACTGAAGCTTTCTTT.

The V and J genes are TRBV11-2 and TRBJ2-7, with 7 positions matching TRBD1. The CDR3 is made up of 15 amino acids. Germline V gene sequence: CDR1 SGHAT, CDR2 FQNNGV. With 0 bases clipped from V and 2 bases from J, the junction kept 4 bases outside the gene matches. CDR3 region: CASSLEQGLPYEQYF. The CDR3, as DNA: TGTGCCAGCAGCTTAGAACAGGGGTTACCCTACGAGCAGTACTTC. Drawing the rest from reference TRBV11-2 and TRBJ2-7, the complete variable domain is EAGVAQSPRYKIIEKRQSVAFWCNPISGHATLYWYQQILGQGPKLLIQFQNNGVVDDSQLPKDRFSAERLKGVDSTLKIQPAKLEDSAVYLCASSLEQGLPYEQYFGPGTRLTVT.

This clonotype was seen many times. This chain links TRBV20-1 with TRBJ2-7; 7 bases map to TRBD2. In germline, CDR1 is DFQATT, CDR2 SNEGSKA (reference sequence). The J segment lost 2 bases and the V segment lost 3 bases, leaving 7 bases of the junction unmatched. There are 14 residues in the CDR3. The CDR3 DNA reads as TGCAGTGCTAGTGTGCGGGGGTTCCCCTACGAGCAGTACTTC. Its translation: CSASVRGFPYEQYF.

This clonotype was detected many times. This chain links TRBV19 with TRBJ1-5; tentatively, D is TRBD1 (5 bases). This CDR3 contains 14 residues. V was trimmed by 3 bases and J by 5 bases, leaving 11 bases between them. Germline V CDR1 and CDR2: LNHDA, SQIVND (reference sequence). CDR3 DNA: TGTGCCAGTAGTATGGGGCAGGGCGATCAGCCCCAGCATTTT. The encoded protein is CASSMGQGDQPQHF.

Ten or more counts support this clonotype. The chain joins TRBV12-3 or TRBV12-4 to TRBJ1-2, with D uncertain. The CDR3 covers 13 residues. The V end lost 0 bases, the J end lost 8 bases, and 10 bases lay between the germline ends. The CDR3 DNA sequence: TGTGCCAGCAGTTTAGCCCCAAGTAGGGGCTACACCTTC. Translated, it gives CASSLAPSRGYTF.

V gene TRBV12-5 combines with J gene TRBJ1-2; D is unresolved. The CDR3 covers 11 residues. Germline V gives CDR1 LGHNT, CDR2 FRNRAP. V lost 1 base and J lost 5, with 2 bases in between. The CDR3 spells CASGLGYGYTF. CDR3 coding DNA: TGTGCTAGTGGTTTGGGATATGGCTACACCTTC. Drawing the rest from reference TRBV12-5 and TRBJ1-2, the complete variable domain is DARVTQTPRHKVTEMGQEVTMRCQPILGHNTVFWYRQTMMQGLELLAYFRNRAPLDDSGMPKDRFSAEMPDATLATLKIQPSEPRDSAVYFCASGLGYGYTFGSGTRLTVV.

Concerning this clonotype itself: A much larger clone is a single base away; this may be a read error. The chain carries TRBV5-1 and TRBJ2-2; D remains ambiguous. This CDR3 spans 13 amino acids. Per the germline V gene, CDR1 is SGHRS and CDR2 is YFSETQ. The CDR3 is CTSSLVDTGELFF. DNA of the CDR3: TGCACCAGCAGCTTGGTTGACACCGGGGAGCTGTTTTTT.

This clonotype was seen ten or more times. The CDR3 protein is CSASPGWRTEAFF. The CDR3, as DNA: TGCAGTGCTAGTCCAGGGTGGCGAACTGAAGCTTTCTTT. The V gene is TRBV20-1, the J gene TRBJ1-1; tentatively, D is TRBD1 (5 bases). The CDR3 contains 13 residues. Germline V lookup: CDR1 DFQATT, CDR2 SNEGSKA (reference sequence). Trimming cost V 3 bases and J 5 bases, with 13 bases left between them.

The J gene is TRBJ2-2, the V gene TRBV5-1, with 7 bases fitting TRBD1. CDR3 size: 17 residues. The junction had 11 bases not matched to a gene; V was cut back by 4 bases and J by 2 bases. Germline V gene data show CDR1 as SGHRS and CDR2 as YFSETQ. CDR3 nucleotide sequence: TGCGCCAGCAGCCGGACAGGAGCCCCGAAAAACACCGGGGAGCTGTTTTTT. Its protein product is CASSRTGAPKNTGELFF.

This clonotype showed up many times. The V call is TRBV6-1, the J call TRBJ2-2, with D possibly matching TRBD1 (6 bases). Trimming took off 2 bases at V and 1 base at J, with 11 bases between the two ends. Per the germline V gene, CDR1 is MNHNS and CDR2 is SASEGT. The CDR3 contains 16 residues. CDR3 region: CASSEFPDRNTGELFF. The CDR3 nucleotides read TGTGCCAGCAGTGAATTCCCGGACAGGAACACCGGGGAGCTGTTTTTT.

This clonotype showed up many times. The chain joins TRBV10-3 to TRBJ1-2; 8 bases fit TRBD1. CDR3 length: 15 residues. In germline, CDR1 is ENHRY, CDR2 SYGVKD. V lost 2 bases, J lost 6 bases, and 8 bases stayed unmatched. The CDR3 coding sequence is TGTGCCATCAGTGAGCCAGGGACAGGTTATAATGGCTACACCTTC. Its protein product is CAISEPGTGYNGYTF.

This clonotype has a count of ten or more. The CDR3 here is CASSFLGTGVSRAEQYF. DNA for the CDR3: TGTGCCAGCAGCTTTTTAGGGACAGGGGTATCGCGGGCCGAGCAGTACTTC. The chain has TRBV7-2 and TRBJ2-7, with TRBD1 matching over 10 bases. The junction had 14 bases not matched to a gene; V was cut back by 3 bases and J by 6 bases. CDR3 size: 17 residues. Looked up from germline, CDR1 is SGHTA and CDR2 is FQGNSA.

This clonotype was observed at least ten times. This sequence joins TRBV6-1 and TRBJ1-6; no definite D call. The CDR3 covers 13 residues. CDR1 is MNHNS, CDR2 SASEGT, per germline. V lost 5 bases and J 8 bases, leaving 10 bases between the germline ends. The CDR3, as DNA: TGTGCCAGCAGTCGCCGACGGGATTCACCCCTCCACTTT. Translation gives CASSRRRDSPLHF.

Remarks on this clonotype: It may be a read error: a sequence one base away is much more abundant. The CDR3 region has the DNA TGTGTCAGCAGTGAGACAAGATTCGGCACTGAAGCTTTCTTT. Translation gives CVSSETRFGTEAFF. The genes are TRBV12-3 or TRBV12-4 and TRBJ1-1; D unresolved. The CDR3 length is 14 residues.

In DNA form, the CDR3 reads TGTGCCAGCACCGACGGGACAGGGGATTATGGTGGCTACACCTTC. This encodes CASTDGTGDYGGYTF. This chain uses TRBV13 with TRBJ1-2, with 10 positions matching TRBD1. V shed 7 bases, J shed 7 bases, and the junction held 12 bases outside the gene matches. This CDR3 comprises 15 residues. Germline V gives CDR1 PRHDT, CDR2 FYEKMQ (reference sequence).

As regards this clonotype: A junction boundary mismatches the germline segment, possibly from a read error. This sequence joins TRBV28 and TRBJ1-1; D unclear. CDR3 size: 11 residues. The germline V gene has CDR1 MDHEN and CDR2 SYDVKM. This chain's CDR3 is CASTLGTEACF. In DNA form, the CDR3 reads TGTGCCAGTACCTTGGGCACTGAAGCTTGCTTT.

The table lists this clonotype with many counts. This rearrangement joins TRBV7-3 to TRBJ2-5, with 14 bases aligning to TRBD2. J gave up 9 bases and V 5 bases, and 8 bases lay outside the gene matches. This CDR3 contains 15 residues. Looked up from germline, CDR1 is SGHTA and CDR2 is FQGTGA. The CDR3 DNA follows: TGTGCCAGCAGCGTGACTAGCGGGAGGGAGGGGCCCCAGTACTTC. Translation gives CASSVTSGREGPQYF.

This clonotype was counted ten times or more. The chain employs TRBV14 and TRBJ1-2; 8 bases align to TRBD1. Germline V CDR1 and CDR2: SGHDN, FVKESK. The trim removed 3 bases at V and 4 bases at J, leaving 7 bases unmatched. The CDR3 extends over 15 amino acids. CDR3 DNA sequence: TGTGCCAGCAGCCAGGGGACCGGGACAGGCTATGGCTACACCTTC. It is translated as CASSQGTGTGYGYTF.

This clonotype was counted many times. The gene calls are TRBV12-3 or TRBV12-4 and TRBJ2-7; D is uncertain. This CDR3 has 13 residues. V shed 1 base and J shed 1 base, with 5 bases lying between them. CDR3 in amino acids: CASSLVESYEQYF. In nucleotides, the CDR3 is TGTGCCAGCAGTTTAGTGGAATCCTACGAGCAGTACTTC.

This clonotype was seen a handful of times. This rearrangement joins TRBV18 to TRBJ2-7; weak D call: TRBD1 (6 bases). V lost 3 bases and J 0 bases, leaving 12 bases between the germline ends. Germline-derived CDR1 and CDR2 are KGHSH and LQKENI. This CDR3 region has 15 residues. The CDR3: CASSPTGSSSYEQYF. The CDR3 DNA reads as TGTGCCAGCTCACCCACAGGGTCTAGCTCCTACGAGCAGTACTTC.

This clonotype was counted many times. The CDR3 spells CSARGRVASGPFSDEQYF. The CDR3 coding sequence is TGCAGTGCTAGAGGGAGGGTCGCTAGTGGTCCGTTCTCAGACGAGCAGTACTTC. The V call is TRBV20-1, the J call TRBJ2-7; D possibly corresponds to TRBD2 (6 bases). Germline CDR1 is DFQATT and CDR2 is SNEGSKA (reference sequence). CDR3 length equals 18 residues. Deletions cut 1 base from V and 5 bases from J, with 27 bases between.

The chain uses TRBV28 and TRBJ2-5, with D perhaps matching TRBD1 (5 bases). The CDR3 runs 14 residues. The germline V gene encodes CDR1 MDHEN and CDR2 SYDVKM. The V and J ends lost 8 bases and 1 base respectively, with 14 bases between them. The CDR3 DNA is TGTGCCAGCTCACCTGGGGCCACCCAAGAGACCCAGTACTTC. This translates into CASSPGATQETQYF.

In its sample, this clonotype was seen many times. This chain joins TRBV11-2 and TRBJ1-6; D is uncertain. The V gene's germline CDR1 is SGHAT and CDR2 FQNNGV. The CDR3 is made up of 14 amino acids. V was trimmed by 0 bases and J by 7 bases, leaving 7 bases between them. The CDR3 sequence: CASSLDSGNSPLHF. The CDR3 DNA sequence: TGTGCCAGCAGCTTAGATTCTGGCAATTCACCCCTCCACTTT.